This TCR beta chain stems from a study of cytomegalovirus exposure and HLA in healthy donors. A multiplex PCR was run with 60 Vbeta primers and 13 Jbeta primers. The repertoire was sequenced with immunoSEQ multiplex PCR; TCRdb's copy has only in-frame clones and lacks some. Among approximately 110,000 clones, roughly 80% were seen once, and the ten largest hold approximately 23%. Per the germline V gene, CDR1 is SEHNR and CDR2 is FQNEAQ (reference sequence). The CDR3 totals 11 residues. Trimming took off 5 bases at V and 9 bases at J, with 8 bases between the two ends. This clone showed up just a few times.

This sequence joins TRBV7-9 and TRBJ2-1; a weak D match, TRBD2 (5 bases). The receptor was derived from a man younger than 40 in good health and CMV-seropositive. Material: PBMCs. In nucleotides, the CDR3 is TGTGCCAGCAGCGAGGCGGGTGAGCAGTTCTTC. It codes for CASSEAGEQFF. Full variable domain (rest looked up from reference TRBV7-9 and TRBJ2-1): DTGVSQNPRHKITKRGQNVTFRCDPISEHNRLYWYRQTLGQGPEFLTYFQNEAQLEKSRLLSDRFSAERPKGSFSTLEIQRTEQGDSAMYLCASSEAGEQFFGPGTRLTVL.